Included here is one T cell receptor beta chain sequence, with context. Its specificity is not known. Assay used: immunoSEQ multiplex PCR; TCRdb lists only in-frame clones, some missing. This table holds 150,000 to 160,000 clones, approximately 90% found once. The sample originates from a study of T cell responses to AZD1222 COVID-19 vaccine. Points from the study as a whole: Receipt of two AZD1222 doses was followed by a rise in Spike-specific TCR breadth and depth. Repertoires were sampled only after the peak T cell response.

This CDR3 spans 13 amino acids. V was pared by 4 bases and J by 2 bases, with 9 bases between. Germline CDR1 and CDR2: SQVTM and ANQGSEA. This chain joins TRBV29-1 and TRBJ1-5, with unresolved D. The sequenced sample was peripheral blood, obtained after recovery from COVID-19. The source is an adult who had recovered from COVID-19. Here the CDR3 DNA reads TGCAGCGTTGGGACCGATGGCAATCAGCCCCAGCATTTT. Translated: CSVGTDGNQPQHF.